The next 25 T cell receptor beta chains were all read from a single sample in a study of cytomegalovirus exposure and HLA in healthy donors. The method was immunoSEQ multiplex PCR; TCRdb's version includes in-frame clones alone and lacks a portion of them. The data contain about 58,000 clones, 90% of them singletons. What was sequenced was PBMCs. These receptor sequences come from a man aged 18 to 35 in good health and CMV-seronegative.

This chain joins TRBV5-6 and TRBJ2-1; 9 bases are shared with TRBD2. Trimming removed 0 bases from V and 6 bases from J; junction bases left unmatched: 7. The CDR3 spans 16 residues. The germline V gene encodes CDR1 SGHDT and CDR2 YYEEEE. The CDR3 DNA reads as TGTGCCAGCAGCTTGGGTGCGGGAGGGCCGGGCAATGAGCAGTTCTTC. It yields the protein CASSLGAGGPGNEQFF.

Only a few counts were recorded for this clone. V gene TRBV27 combines with J gene TRBJ2-7; D is perhaps TRBD2 (6 bases). V was clipped by 3 bases and J by 0 bases, with 12 bases between them. The CDR3 sequence is 15 residues long. The germline gives CDR1 MNHEY, CDR2 SMNVEV (reference sequence). The CDR3 loop is CASSFSGRSSYEQYF. CDR3 nucleotides: TGTGCCAGCAGTTTCTCAGGGAGGAGCTCCTACGAGCAGTACTTC.

The chain is built from TRBV18 and TRBJ2-6, with D tentatively TRBD1 (5 bases). In germline, CDR1 is KGHSH, CDR2 LQKENI. The germline V and J ends were trimmed by 2 bases and 0 bases, with 11 bases remaining between them. This CDR3 is 17 amino acids long. The CDR3 nucleotides read TGTGCCAGCTCACCATCAGGACAACTCTCTGGGGCCAACGTCCTGACTTTC. Amino acids: CASSPSGQLSGANVLTF.

The genes are TRBV7-2 and TRBJ2-2; D unresolved. Germline V gene data show CDR1 as SGHTA and CDR2 as FQGNSA. V gave up 1 base and J gave up 4 bases, with 16 bases separating them. The CDR3 is 17 amino acids. The CDR3 nucleotides are TGTGCCAGCAGCTTAGACAGACCCATAGTGGGCACCGGGGAGCTGTTTTTT. It is translated as CASSLDRPIVGTGELFF.

This clone was seen once. The J gene is TRBJ2-1, the V gene TRBV7-9; 7 nucleotides line up with TRBD1. The junction had 7 bases not matched to a gene; V was cut back by 5 bases and J by 0 bases. Looked up from germline, CDR1 is SEHNR and CDR2 is FQNEAQ (reference sequence). The CDR3 sequence is 16 residues long. As DNA, the CDR3 is TGTGCCAGCAGCCACGGACAGGTCAGCTCCTACAATGAGCAGTTCTTC. Translation gives CASSHGQVSSYNEQFF.

The rearrangement joins TRBV6-1 to TRBJ2-3, with 8 bases identical to TRBD1. CDR1 MNHNS and CDR2 SASEGT come from the germline V gene. CDR3 length: 16 residues. J was trimmed by 3 bases and V by 0 bases; bases with no gene match: 5. CDR3: CASSEAWTGLTDTQYF. CDR3 nucleotide sequence: TGTGCCAGCAGTGAAGCGTGGACAGGGCTAACAGATACGCAGTATTTT.

This clone was seen more than once but under ten times. This CDR3 is CASSLAWTGRSSYEQYF. The CDR3 DNA reads as TGTGCCAGCAGCTTAGCCTGGACAGGTCGTAGCTCCTACGAGCAGTACTTC. This chain uses TRBV7-8 with TRBJ2-7; 7 bases are shared with TRBD1. This CDR3 has 17 residues. With V trimmed by 0 bases and J by 0 bases, 8 bases remained unmatched. Germline values: CDR1 SGHVS, CDR2 FQNEAQ.

This clone has just a few counts. The chain links TRBV28 to TRBJ2-7; D may be TRBD2 (7 bases). The CDR3 contains 15 residues. Trimming cost V 7 bases and J 0 bases, with 16 bases left between them. Germline-derived CDR1 and CDR2 are MDHEN and SYDVKM. DNA for the CDR3: TGTGCCAGCACCCTTGGGGGCGGGAGCTCCTACGAGCAGTACTTC. Protein sequence: CASTLGGGSSYEQYF.

V is TRBV7-9 and J is TRBJ2-1; D is unclear. The CDR3 loop spans 13 amino acids. Trimming pared 7 bases from V and 2 bases from J, leaving 9 bases between. CDR1 and CDR2 from the germline V gene are SEHNR and FQNEAQ (reference sequence). The CDR3 reads CASINTPYNEQFF. The CDR3 nucleotides read TGTGCCAGCATCAACACCCCCTACAATGAGCAGTTCTTC. Filled out from reference TRBV7-9 and TRBJ2-1, the complete variable domain reads DTGVSQNPRHKITKRGQNVTFRCDPISEHNRLYWYRQTLGQGPEFLTYFQNEAQLEKSRLLSDRFSAERPKGSFSTLEIQRTEQGDSAMYLCASINTPYNEQFFGPGTRLTVL.

The V and J genes are TRBV29-1 and TRBJ1-5; the match to TRBD1 covers 8 bases. The germline gives CDR1 SQVTM, CDR2 ANQGSEA. The CDR3 is 17 residues long. V was clipped by 4 bases and J by 0 bases; unmatched bases: 11. CDR3 sequence (DNA): TGCAGCGTTGTGTGGGGGGACAGGTGGAATAGCAATCAGCCCCAGCATTTT. As protein: CSVVWGDRWNSNQPQHF.

J is TRBJ1-2 and V is TRBV7-9; D unclear. The CDR3 covers 13 residues. In germline, CDR1 is SEHNR, CDR2 FQNEAQ (reference sequence). The V and J ends lost 5 bases and 8 bases respectively, with 15 bases between them. CDR3 DNA: TGTGCCAGCAGCAGGCGGGAAGCTGGAGGCTACACCTTC. It encodes CASSRREAGGYTF. The full variable domain, with the rest looked up from reference TRBV7-9 and TRBJ1-2, is DTGVSQNPRHKITKRGQNVTFRCDPISEHNRLYWYRQTLGQGPEFLTYFQNEAQLEKSRLLSDRFSAERPKGSFSTLEIQRTEQGDSAMYLCASSRREAGGYTFGSGTRLTVV.

CDR3 amino acids: CASSSTSQGEAFF. CDR3 DNA sequence: TGTGCCAGCAGTTCAACCTCCCAGGGTGAAGCTTTCTTT. The chain employs TRBV6-5 and TRBJ1-1; weak D call: TRBD1 (5 bases). The germline CDR1 and CDR2 sequences are MNHEY and SVGAGI. The V end lost 4 bases, the J end lost 7 bases, and 13 bases lay between the germline ends. The CDR3 sequence is 13 residues long.

The V gene is TRBV2, the J gene TRBJ1-1; tentatively, D is TRBD1 (6 bases). V shed 5 bases and J shed 0 bases, with 16 bases lying between them. Germline V gene data show CDR1 as SNHLY and CDR2 as FYNNEI. The CDR3 is made up of 16 amino acids. This chain's CDR3 is CASSSPRTELNTEAFF. CDR3 nucleotide sequence: TGTGCCAGCAGTTCCCCTCGGACAGAGTTGAACACTGAAGCTTTCTTT.

V is TRBV29-1 and J is TRBJ2-7; D may be TRBD1 (6 bases). This CDR3 has 12 amino acids. V lost 4 bases and J lost 6, with 13 bases in between. Germline V gene lookup returns CDR1 SQVTM and CDR2 ANQGSEA. As DNA, the CDR3 is TGCAGCGTTGGTCAGGGGAAGTTCGAGCAGTACTTC. Translated, it gives CSVGQGKFEQYF.

This sequence joins TRBV7-9 and TRBJ2-1; D remains ambiguous. V lost 5 bases and J lost 8, with 7 bases in between. The CDR3 runs to 11 residues. Germline values: CDR1 SEHNR, CDR2 FQNEAQ (reference sequence). CDR3 sequence reads: CASSPGDEQFF. The CDR3 DNA is TGTGCCAGCAGCCCTGGAGATGAGCAGTTCTTC. The variable domain in full, with the rest retrieved from reference TRBV7-9 and TRBJ2-1, is DTGVSQNPRHKITKRGQNVTFRCDPISEHNRLYWYRQTLGQGPEFLTYFQNEAQLEKSRLLSDRFSAERPKGSFSTLEIQRTEQGDSAMYLCASSPGDEQFFGPGTRLTVL.

The V and J genes are TRBV6-5 and TRBJ1-1; no firm D call. The CDR3 sequence is 16 residues long. Trimming removed 0 bases from V and 4 bases from J, with 15 bases in between. From germline, CDR1 is MNHEY and CDR2 SVGAGI. CDR3 nucleotide sequence: TGTGCCAGCAGTTACTCGACTGGCCCCGCGGGCACTGAAGCTTTCTTT. Its translation: CASSYSTGPAGTEAFF.

The chain recombines TRBV6-6 with TRBJ2-7, with D possibly TRBD2 on 6 matching bases. Trimming took 5 bases from V and 2 from J, leaving 13 bases between them. Germline CDR1 MNHNY, CDR2 SVGAGI (reference sequence). The CDR3 has 14 residues. The CDR3, as DNA: TGTGCCAGCAGTCCCCCCACGGGGGCCTACGAGCAGTACTTC. Its protein is CASSPPTGAYEQYF.

The chain links TRBV7-9 to TRBJ2-7; D uncertain. Germline CDR1 and CDR2: SEHNR and FQNEAQ (reference sequence). Trimming pared 6 bases from V and 1 base from J, leaving 4 bases between. This CDR3 spans 11 amino acids. The CDR3, as DNA: TGTGCCAGCAGTCCTTCCTACGAGCAGTACTTC. This codes for CASSPSYEQYF.

V and J are TRBV6-5 and TRBJ2-7; tentatively, D is TRBD2 (5 bases). This CDR3 is 14 amino acids long. Germline lookup yields CDR1 MNHEY and CDR2 SVGAGI. V shed 0 bases and J shed 1 base, with 7 bases lying between them. The CDR3 coding sequence is TGTGCCAGCAGTTACTCGAGGGAATCCTACGAGCAGTACTTC. This encodes CASSYSRESYEQYF.

The chain employs TRBV29-1 and TRBJ2-5, with TRBD1 matching over 7 bases. The CDR3 is made up of 12 amino acids. The ends lost 7 bases at V and 2 bases at J; junction bases unmatched: 4. In germline, CDR1 is SQVTM, CDR2 ANQGSEA. Here the CDR3 DNA reads TGCAGCGCGCGACAGGGACAAGAGACCCAGTACTTC. Amino acid sequence: CSARQGQETQYF.

The V gene is TRBV9, the J gene TRBJ2-2; 9 nucleotides match TRBD2. The CDR3 has 20 residues. Germline V CDR1 and CDR2: SGDLS, YYNGEE. V lost 4 bases, J lost 5 bases, and 21 bases stayed unmatched. The CDR3 spells CASSSPVGRLAGRGTGELFF. CDR3 DNA: TGTGCCAGCAGCTCTCCAGTGGGGAGGCTAGCGGGACGCGGGACCGGGGAGCTGTTTTTT. Drawing the rest from reference TRBV9 and TRBJ2-2, the complete variable domain is DSGVTQTPKHLITATGQRVTLRCSPRSGDLSVYWYQQSLDQGLQFLIQYYNGEERAKGNILERFSAQQFPDLHSELNLSSLELGDSALYFCASSSPVGRLAGRGTGELFFGEGSRLTVL.

This rearrangement joins TRBV19 to TRBJ2-3, with D possibly matching TRBD2 (6 bases). This CDR3 has 17 amino acids. Trimming took off 1 base at V and 4 bases at J, with 18 bases between the two ends. Germline V gene data show CDR1 as LNHDA and CDR2 as SQIVND (reference sequence). The CDR3 loop reads CASSIAPAGLRPDTQYF. The CDR3 region has the DNA TGTGCCAGTAGTATAGCCCCAGCGGGCCTTAGACCAGATACGCAGTATTTT.

The chain links TRBV15 to TRBJ1-5; 10 bases fit TRBD1. CDR3 length equals 14 residues. V trimming: 6 bases; J trimming: 5 bases; junction bases outside the gene matches: 4. Per germline, CDR1 LNHNV and CDR2 YYDKDF (reference sequence). The CDR3 reads CATRDRGPHQPQHF. CDR3 in DNA: TGTGCCACCAGAGACAGGGGGCCTCATCAGCCCCAGCATTTT.

This rearrangement joins TRBV7-8 to TRBJ2-7, with D uncertain. Trimming cost V 2 bases and J 4 bases, with 3 bases left between them. Germline V gives CDR1 SGHVS, CDR2 FQNEAQ. The CDR3 runs to 11 residues. The CDR3 sequence: CASSLSYEQYF. The CDR3 DNA sequence: TGTGCCAGCAGCTTATCGTACGAGCAGTACTTC.

The rearrangement links TRBV6-1 to TRBJ2-7, with D maybe TRBD1 (6 bases). The CDR3 length is 12 residues. Germline V gene sequence: CDR1 MNHNS, CDR2 SASEGT. With 8 bases removed from V and 2 bases from J, the gap between germline ends came to 10 bases. Here the CDR3 DNA reads TGTGCCAGCTCCGGACAGACCTACGAGCAGTACTTC. It translates to CASSGQTYEQYF.